Listed here are 11 T cell receptor beta chains from one sample, sequenced in a study of shared clonotypes between healthy human individuals. TCRdb's table, derived via immunoSEQ multiplex PCR, lists solely in-frame clones and lacks some. The sample shows around 500,000 clones, approximately 81% of them seen only once. The sample consisted of PBMCs. All receptors derive from a woman aged 40 to 50 in good health. Some clones in this sample may be carry-over from other donors' samples.

This chain connects TRBV6-5 to TRBJ2-1, with D perhaps TRBD1 (6 bases). This CDR3 comprises 14 residues. The V gene lost 5 bases and the J gene lost 8 bases, with 16 bases spanning the gap. Germline V lookup: CDR1 MNHEY, CDR2 SVGAGI. This chain's CDR3 is CASSDGYEGDEQFF. The CDR3 nucleotides are TGTGCCAGCAGTGACGGCTACGAGGGGGATGAGCAGTTCTTC.

The V call is TRBV11-3, the J call TRBJ2-2, with D possibly being TRBD1 or TRBD2 (5 bases each). CDR1 SGHNT and CDR2 YENEEA come from the germline V gene. The CDR3 totals 15 residues. V gave up 1 base and J gave up 3 bases, with 9 bases separating them. The CDR3 sequence: CASSLGGSHTGELFF. The CDR3 bases are TGTGCCAGCAGCTTAGGGGGGAGCCACACCGGGGAGCTGTTTTTT.

V and J are TRBV19 and TRBJ2-7, with D perhaps matching TRBD2 (5 bases). V was cut by 4 bases and J by 7 bases, with 8 bases left in between. Germline assignment: CDR1 LNHDA and CDR2 SQIVND (reference sequence). This CDR3 region has 11 residues. The CDR3 loop is CASSNSGEQYF. For the CDR3, the DNA is TGTGCCAGTAGTAACTCGGGGGAGCAGTACTTC.

The J gene is TRBJ1-4, the V gene TRBV2; possibly TRBD1 for D (5 bases). Per germline, CDR1 SNHLY and CDR2 FYNNEI. Trimming left V 2 bases short and J 7 bases short, with 11 bases between. This CDR3 has 14 amino acids. The CDR3 reads CASSELGRGEKLFF. CDR3 nucleotide sequence: TGTGCCAGCAGTGAACTGGGGAGGGGTGAAAAACTGTTTTTT.

The chain combines TRBV6-5 with TRBJ2-2; D is ambiguous. V lost 5 bases to trimming and J lost 2 bases, with 9 bases between them. The germline V gene encodes CDR1 MNHEY and CDR2 SVGAGI. The length of the CDR3 is 14 residues. The CDR3 spells CASSRTANTGELFF. The CDR3 coding sequence is TGTGCCAGCAGTCGGACGGCTAACACCGGGGAGCTGTTTTTT.

This clone was picked up a small number of times. V gene TRBV14 combines with J gene TRBJ2-7, with D hard to call. In germline, CDR1 is SGHDN, CDR2 FVKESK. Trimming shortened V by 1 base and J by 3 bases, and 10 bases separated the two germline ends. The CDR3 runs 14 residues. In DNA form, the CDR3 reads TGTGCCAGCAGCCAAGTAGTTAATTACTACGAGCAGTACTTC. It yields the protein CASSQVVNYYEQYF.

Of note for this clone: With only one base between it and a far larger clone, this is likely a read error. The chain has TRBV11-2 and TRBJ1-2, with TRBD1 matching 9 bases. Unmatched junction bases numbered 4, after V lost 4 bases and J lost 4 bases. The CDR3 has 14 residues. Germline values: CDR1 SGHAT, CDR2 FQNNGV. The CDR3 DNA reads TGTGCCAGCAGCTCAACAGGGGGCGGCTATGGCTACACCTTC. This gives the protein CASSSTGGGYGYTF. Full variable domain (outside the CDR3, taken from reference TRBV11-2 and TRBJ1-2): EAGVAQSPRYKIIEKRQSVAFWCNPISGHATLYWYQQILGQGPKLLIQFQNNGVVDDSQLPKDRFSAERLKGVDSTLKIQPAKLEDSAVYLCASSSTGGGYGYTFGSGTRLTVV.

The chain carries TRBV7-2 and TRBJ1-5; D uncertain. The germline gives CDR1 SGHTA, CDR2 FQGNSA. The V and J ends lost 0 bases and 1 base respectively, with 4 bases between them. This CDR3 is 14 amino acids long. CDR3 bases: TGTGCCAGCAGCTTAGCGGTCAGCAATCAGCCCCAGCATTTT. The encoded protein is CASSLAVSNQPQHF.

This clone has ten or more counts. At the DNA level, this CDR3 is encoded by other sequences in the same sample as well. The chain joins TRBV27 to TRBJ2-5; D unclear. The DNA end favors TRBJ2-7, so the J call may be wrong. Germline assignment: CDR1 MNHEY and CDR2 SMNVEV (reference sequence). The CDR3 runs to 12 residues. DNA for the CDR3: TGTGCCAGCAGGTCCCCCTCGTACGAGCAGTACTTC. The encoded protein is CASRSPSYEQYF.

Worth noting for this clone: This likely reflects a read error, since a far larger clone is one base away. The final CDR3 position lacks the conserved phenylalanine or tryptophan, pointing to a likely read error. This chain connects TRBV7-9 to TRBJ1-2, with a tentative D call TRBD1 (5 bases). V lost 0 bases and J lost 5, with 10 bases in between. The CDR3 has 14 residues. Looked up from germline, CDR1 is SEHNR and CDR2 is FQNEAQ (reference sequence). In DNA, the CDR3 is TGTGCCAGCAGCTTAGCCGGGACCGCATATGGCTACACCCTC. It specifies CASSLAGTAYGYTL.

The V call is TRBV6-5, the J call TRBJ2-7; D gene uncertain. CDR1 and CDR2 from the germline V gene are MNHEY and SVGAGI. The CDR3 runs to 11 residues. Trimming removed 5 bases at V and 4 bases at J, with 6 bases between. In nucleotides, the CDR3 is TGTGCCAGCAGTAGCCCTTACGAGCAGTACTTC. This sequence encodes CASSSPYEQYF.